This entry lists 9 T cell receptor beta chains sequenced from one sample in a study of Ad26.COV2.S vaccination and SARS-CoV-2 variants. Treatment of the sample: about 20 received Ad26.COV2.S at low or high dose, single or two shots; about 5 received placebo; per-sample allocation not given. The samples were gathered on day 63 after the first injection of vaccine or placebo. The protocol was immunoSEQ multiplex PCR, while the TCRdb copy is restricted to in-frame clones and leaves out a portion. Found here are some 300,000 clones, approximately 86% of them singletons; the top ten hold around 2%. The sequencing here drew on peripheral blood, taken in a trial of Ad26.COV2.S vaccine versus placebo. The receptors originated from a person between 18 and 65 years old who received the Ad26.COV2.S COVID-19 vaccine or a placebo.

This clone has just one count. V and J are TRBV28 and TRBJ1-5; D not certain. Germline CDR1 and CDR2: MDHEN and SYDVKM. There are 13 residues in the CDR3. V lost 10 bases and J 0 bases, leaving 10 bases between the germline ends. The CDR3, as DNA: TGTGCCACCTATAGCCATAGCAATCAGCCCCAGCATTTT. Translating gives CATYSHSNQPQHF.

A word on this clone: A read error is likely, as this CDR3 ends without the conserved phenylalanine or tryptophan. The DNA is left out, because the CDR3 cannot be placed on it with certainty; the CDR3 is given as TCRdb lists it. The chain is built from TRBV5-6 and TRBJ1-4. In germline, CDR1 is SGHDT, CDR2 YYEEEE. 10 amino acids form the CDR3, both terminal residues included. This CDR3 reads CASSPTGRLV.

The chain uses TRBV4-2 and TRBJ2-1, with TRBD2 identical over 12 bases. V trimming: 1 base; J trimming: 0 bases; junction bases outside the gene matches: 10. This CDR3 region has 20 residues. Germline V gene data show CDR1 as LGHNA and CDR2 as YNFKEQ. The CDR3 DNA follows: TGTGCCAGCAGCCAAGTGGGGCTAGCGGGGGGGCCAAACTCCTACAATGAGCAGTTCTTC. Its protein is CASSQVGLAGGPNSYNEQFF.

The rearrangement links TRBV5-4 to TRBJ2-5; 10 bases agree with TRBD1. The J segment lost 3 bases and the V segment lost 0 bases, leaving 2 bases of the junction unmatched. The CDR3 has 15 residues. Germline lookup yields CDR1 SGHNT and CDR2 YYREEE (reference sequence). The CDR3 sequence: CASSLVGTGEETQYF. The CDR3 DNA sequence: TGTGCCAGCAGCTTGGTGGGGACAGGGGAAGAGACCCAGTACTTC.

V gene TRBV28 combines with J gene TRBJ2-2; TRBD2 aligns across 8 bases. The length of the CDR3 is 16 residues. Germline V gives CDR1 MDHEN, CDR2 SYDVKM. The V segment lost 1 base and the J segment 4 bases; nucleotides outside the gene matches: 5. CDR3 sequence reads: CASSLYVGGATGELFF. For the CDR3, the DNA is TGTGCCAGCAGTTTATACGTCGGGGGGGCCACCGGGGAGCTGTTTTTT.

The chain has TRBV6-5 and TRBJ2-5; 7 positions match TRBD2. CDR3 length: 16 amino acids. The V segment lost 4 bases and the J segment 4 bases; nucleotides outside the gene matches: 12. Germline V gives CDR1 MNHEY, CDR2 SVGAGI. This CDR3 is CASSSSQTSLLETQYF. The CDR3 DNA reads TGTGCCAGCAGTTCCTCACAGACTAGCCTGTTAGAGACCCAGTACTTC.

The V gene is TRBV24-1, the J gene TRBJ1-5, with D uncertain. This CDR3 contains 14 residues. V lost 5 bases, J lost 0 bases, and 7 bases lay in between. CDR1 is KGHDR, CDR2 SFDVKD, per germline. The CDR3 sequence is CATSVQSSNQPQHF. CDR3 DNA sequence: TGTGCCACCAGTGTACAGTCTAGCAATCAGCCCCAGCATTTT.

CDR3 nucleotides: TGTGCCATCAAAGAGGACAATGAAAAACTGTTTTTT. Translating it yields CAIKEDNEKLFF. The genes are TRBV10-3 and TRBJ1-4, with no clear D. Trimming stripped 7 bases from V and 5 bases from J, with 8 bases between. Germline V gene sequence: CDR1 ENHRY, CDR2 SYGVKD. This CDR3 spans 12 amino acids.

This chain connects TRBV7-8 to TRBJ2-2; TRBD2 matches 12 bases. V lost 0 bases and J lost 7; bases outside the gene matches: 12. Germline V gives CDR1 SGHVS, CDR2 FQNEAQ. There are 19 residues in the CDR3. The CDR3 DNA follows: TGTGCCAGCAGCTTAGCGTTCCGTGGACTAGCGGGGACTAACGGGGAGCTGTTTTTT. Protein: CASSLAFRGLAGTNGELFF.